This T cell receptor (beta chain) was captured in a study of cytomegalovirus exposure and HLA in healthy donors. Notes on the study in general: Certain sequence variants were highly shared and formed a cluster, and this cluster was likely a sequencing artifact.

The primer mix had 60 Vbeta and 13 Jbeta primers. Using immunoSEQ multiplex PCR, the repertoire was profiled, and TCRdb retains in-frame clones only, with some absent. Of under 120,000 clones in the sample, around three quarters are singletons; the top ten hold 3% to 4%. Comments on this clone: Antigen: not known.

The donors were healthy bone marrow donors. The CDR3 is 14 residues long. CDR1 and CDR2 from the germline V gene are MDHEN and SYDVKM. V lost 7 bases and J 2 bases, leaving 15 bases between the germline ends. This sequence joins TRBV28 and TRBJ2-7, with D unclear. The material sequenced was PBMCs. This receptor was taken from a middle-aged woman in good health and CMV-seronegative. CDR3 loop: CASKPGLVTYEQYF. Here the CDR3 DNA reads TGTGCCAGCAAACCCGGGTTGGTTACCTACGAGCAGTACTTC.